This TCR beta chain stems from a study of blood T cells in healthy people across ages. Using a J-beta primer mix together with a sample-barcoded 5' primer, a second PCR was run for about 7 to 12 cycles. MiXCR, run by TCRdb on the 5' RACE reads, gives a single entry per CDR3 protein. The profile covers around 2 million distinct CDR3 sequences, with about two fifths appearing a single time and around 23% taken by the ten largest. Germline V CDR1 and CDR2: MNHEY, SVGEGT. The CDR3 consists of 14 residues. The chain combines TRBV6-2 or TRBV6-3 with TRBJ2-5; TRBD1 agrees at 7 bases. The J call could be wrong; TRBJ2-7 is a better fit for the DNA end. The TCR was taken from a human donor in good health. The specimen was blood. The CDR3 DNA sequence: TGTGCCAGCAGTCCGCTGACAGGGTACTGCGAGCAGTACTTC. This encodes CASSPLTGYCEQYF.